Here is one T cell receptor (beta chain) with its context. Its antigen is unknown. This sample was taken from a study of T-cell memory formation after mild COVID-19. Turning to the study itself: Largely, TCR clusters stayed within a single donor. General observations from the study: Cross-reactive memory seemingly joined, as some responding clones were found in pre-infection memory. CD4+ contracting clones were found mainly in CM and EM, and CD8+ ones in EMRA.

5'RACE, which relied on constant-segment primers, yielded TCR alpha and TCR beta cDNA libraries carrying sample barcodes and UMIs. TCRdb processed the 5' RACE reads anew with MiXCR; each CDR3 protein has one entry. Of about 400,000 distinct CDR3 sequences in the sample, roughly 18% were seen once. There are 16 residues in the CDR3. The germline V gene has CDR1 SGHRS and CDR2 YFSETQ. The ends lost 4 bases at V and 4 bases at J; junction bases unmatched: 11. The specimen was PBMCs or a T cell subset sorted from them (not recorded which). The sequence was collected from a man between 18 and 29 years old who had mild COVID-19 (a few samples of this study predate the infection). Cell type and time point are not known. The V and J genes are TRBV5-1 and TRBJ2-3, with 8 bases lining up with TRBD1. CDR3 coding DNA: TGCGCCAGCAGCATCCAACCCGGGACAGGCGCAGATACGCAGTATTTT. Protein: CASSIQPGTGADTQYF.